This T cell receptor (beta chain) was sequenced during a study of tumor-infiltrating lymphocytes in primary liver carcinoma. Study background: Spanning 30 to 69 years of age, the patients were men and women.

Germline DNA was also extracted, while the blood RNA originated from unsorted whole blood. Concerning this clonotype: The target antigen is unknown.

Priming with a constant-region primer yielded TCR beta cDNA from around 540 ng total RNA. Generation of the TCR beta libraries relied on three nested multiplex PCR rounds using slightly modified ARM-PCR. Primers for the first two PCR rounds were TRBV1-TRBV30 forward primers and a C-beta reverse primer (about 11 cycles per round). TCRdb itself ran the multiplex PCR reads through MiXCR, one entry per CDR3 protein. The top ten hold about 70% of the sample, which has about 180,000 distinct CDR3 sequences, over 45% seen once. Study-level points and caveats: Tumor-adjacent and tumor-blood pairs displayed less overlap than did pairs of tumor regions. Tumors and blood were compared for top-250-clone fraction, and tumors had the significantly higher value (p = 0.039).

The CDR3 is 14 residues long. Germline lookup yields CDR1 MDHEN and CDR2 SYDVKM. Trimming took 7 bases from V and 1 from J, leaving 11 bases between them. The receptor was isolated from a man in his forties or fifties with primary liver carcinoma and hepatitis B virus infection. The genes are TRBV28 and TRBJ1-5; D may be TRBD1 (5 bases). The sample consisted of peripheral blood. The CDR3 region is CASIRGGSNQPQHF. The CDR3 coding sequence is TGTGCCAGCATACGGGGGGGAAGCAATCAGCCCCAGCATTTT.